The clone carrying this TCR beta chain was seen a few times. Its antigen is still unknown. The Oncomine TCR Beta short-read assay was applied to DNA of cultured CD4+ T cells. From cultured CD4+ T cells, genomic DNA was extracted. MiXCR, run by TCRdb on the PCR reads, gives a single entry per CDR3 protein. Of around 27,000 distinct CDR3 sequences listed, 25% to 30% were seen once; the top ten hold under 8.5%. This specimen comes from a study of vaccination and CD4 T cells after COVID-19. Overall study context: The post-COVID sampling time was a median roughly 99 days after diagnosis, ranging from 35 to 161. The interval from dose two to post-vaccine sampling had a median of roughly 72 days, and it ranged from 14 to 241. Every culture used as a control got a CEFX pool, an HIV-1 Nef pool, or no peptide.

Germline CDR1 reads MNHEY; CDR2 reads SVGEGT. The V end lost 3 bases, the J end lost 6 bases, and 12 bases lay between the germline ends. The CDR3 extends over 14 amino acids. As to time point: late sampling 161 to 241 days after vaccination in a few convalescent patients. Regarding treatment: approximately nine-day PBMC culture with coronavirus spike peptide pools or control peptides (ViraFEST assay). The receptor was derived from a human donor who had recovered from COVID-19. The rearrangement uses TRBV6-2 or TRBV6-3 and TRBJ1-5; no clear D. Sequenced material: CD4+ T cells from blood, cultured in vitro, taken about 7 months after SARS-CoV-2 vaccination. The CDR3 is CASSYMDRLQPQHF. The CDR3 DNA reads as TGTGCCAGCAGTTATATGGACCGTCTTCAGCCCCAGCATTTT.